This TCR beta chain was retrieved from a study of glioma-infiltrating T cells. With respect to this clonotype: Its antigen is not known. A much larger clone differs by one base, so this may be a read error.

The iRepertoire nested amplicon-rescue multiplex PCR amplified TCR alpha and beta CDR3s from RNA. Tissue mRNA or PBMC total RNA, roughly 85-450 ng, went into one-step reverse transcription and amplification. TCRdb ran MiXCR on the multiplex PCR reads and lists one entry per CDR3 protein. There are 100,000 to 150,000 distinct CDR3 sequences in the sample; roughly a quarter occur only once, and approximately 26% lies in the top ten. Study outcomes and limitations: Above-expected tissue-blood divergence occurred in all gliomas, most in low-grade ones. Only very few CDR3 sequences appeared in both tissue and blood.

The CDR3 is made up of 15 amino acids. Germline-derived CDR1 and CDR2 are MNHNS and SASEGT. V was pared by 6 bases and J by 4 bases, with 18 bases between. Sequenced sample: glioma tissue, nonneoplastic brain tissue, or PBMCs (not recorded which). This clonotype originated in a human donor with low-grade glioma or glioblastoma, undergoing nonglioma brain surgery, or in good health (not recorded which). V and J are TRBV6-1 and TRBJ2-5; D is possibly TRBD2 (6 bases). CDR3 sequence (DNA): TGTGCCAGCAGCCCGCCGTATAAGGGAGGAGAGACCCAGTACTTC. It encodes CASSPPYKGGETQYF.